This TCR beta chain emerged from a study of shared clonotypes between healthy human individuals. The germline gives CDR1 LNHDA, CDR2 SQIVND (reference sequence). The CDR3 loop spans 15 amino acids. V dropped 6 bases and J dropped 5; count of bases not matched to a gene: 7. The repertoire was sequenced with immunoSEQ multiplex PCR; TCRdb's copy has only in-frame clones and lacks some. Here the sample spans about 520,000 clones, around 85% being singletons. This clonotype was sampled from a middle-aged woman in good health. Some clones in this sample may be carry-over from other donors' samples. The chain joins TRBV19 to TRBJ2-5; 12 bases align to TRBD1. Material: PBMCs. Written as DNA, the CDR3 is TGTGCCAGTAGCCAAGGGACAGGGGGCGCGGAGACCCAGTACTTC. Its translation is CASSQGTGGAETQYF.